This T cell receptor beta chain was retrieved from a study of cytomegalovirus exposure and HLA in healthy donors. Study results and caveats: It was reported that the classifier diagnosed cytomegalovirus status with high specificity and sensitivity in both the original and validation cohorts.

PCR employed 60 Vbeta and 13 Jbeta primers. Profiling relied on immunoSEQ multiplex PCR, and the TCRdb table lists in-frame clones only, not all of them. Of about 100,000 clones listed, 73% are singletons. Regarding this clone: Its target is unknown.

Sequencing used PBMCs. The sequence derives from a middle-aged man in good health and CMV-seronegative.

CDR3: CASSPPGRSGELFF. The CDR3 bases are TGTGCCAGCTCACCACCGGGCCGCTCCGGGGAGCTGTTTTTT. The chain joins TRBV18 to TRBJ2-2; D is uncertain. Germline V lookup: CDR1 KGHSH, CDR2 LQKENI. The CDR3 extends over 14 amino acids. Trimming removed 0 bases from V and 6 bases from J, with 8 bases in between. The full variable domain, in which reference TRBV18 and TRBJ2-2 provide the parts outside the CDR3, is NAGVMQNPRHLVRRRGQEARLRCSPMKGHSHVYWYRQLPEEGLKFMVYLQKENIIDESGMPKERFSAEFPKEGPSILRIQQVVRGDSAAYFCASSPPGRSGELFFGEGSRLTVL.